Listed below are T cell receptor beta chains from one sample, sequenced in a study of blood T cells in healthy people across ages. A single record per CDR3 protein comes from TCRdb applying MiXCR to the 5' RACE reads. The data contain almost 300,000 distinct CDR3 sequences, 27% of them singletons. Sequencing used blood. The origin of the receptors is a woman aged 65 to 85 in good health. Each CDR3 is given with its conserved first and last residue. A D gene is named only where the DNA matches it firmly. Clone size is stated in some rows and not others, as once, few, many or a class when expanded.

size,length,J,V,D,DNA,CDR3
-,15,TRBJ2-2,TRBV15,-,TGTGCCACCAGCAGAATACGAGGGGTATCGGGGGAGCTGTTTTTT,CATSRIRGVSGELFF
many,13,TRBJ2-7,TRBV29-1,TRBD2,TGCAGCGTTGAGGGGCGGGAGAGAAACGAGCAGTACTTC,CSVEGRERNEQYF
few,18,TRBJ1-4,TRBV4-1,-,TGCGCCAGCAGCCAAGATGAGGTAGCGTCAGGGGCTAATGAAAAACTGTTTTTT,CASSQDEVASGANEKLFF
few,12,TRBJ2-3,TRBV29-1,TRBD1,TGCAGCGGGAAAACAGGGGGAGATACGCAGTATTTT,CSGKTGGDTQYF
-,15,TRBJ2-5,TRBV5-6,TRBD2,TGTGCCAGCAGCTTGGAAAGCGGGAGGGCCGGGACCCAGTACTTC,CASSLESGRAGTQYF
-,15,TRBJ2-1,TRBV7-9,TRBD2,TGTGCCAGCAGATCGGGACTAGTCACCGTCTATGAGCAGTTCTTC,CASRSGLVTVYEQFF
-,13,TRBJ2-1,TRBV12-3/TRBV12-4,-,TGTGCCAGCACCCAGGACCCACACAATGAGCAGTTCTTC,CASTQDPHNEQFF
-,16,TRBJ1-1,TRBV3-1,-,TGTGCCAGCAGCCATGTGGGGCCCCCGAGGGACACTGAAGCTTTCTTT,CASSHVGPPRDTEAFF
-,18,TRBJ1-2,TRBV7-9,-,TGTGCCAGCAGCTTATGGCCGGAACTCGGGGGTAGGAACTATGGCTACACCTTC,CASSLWPELGGRNYGYTF
-,17,TRBJ2-6,TRBV7-9,-,TGTGCCAGCAGCCAAGCTGTAGGAGCCTCTGGGGCCAACGTCCTGACTTTC,CASSQAVGASGANVLTF
many,15,TRBJ2-1,TRBV4-1,-,TGCGCCAGCAGCCAAGTGGGTCTAGCTCAAAATGAGCAGTTCTTC,CASSQVGLAQNEQFF
few,16,TRBJ2-2,TRBV19,-,TGTGCCAGTAGTCCCCGACGGGTTGCGAACACCGGGGAGCTGTTTTTT,CASSPRRVANTGELFF
-,11,TRBJ1-2,TRBV29-1,-,TGCAGCGTTGACCCGGGCGGCGGCTACACCTTC,CSVDPGGGYTF
-,15,TRBJ2-4,TRBV7-2,TRBD2,TGTGCCAGCAGCTCAGAGGGAGGGGTTAAAAACATTCAGTACTTC,CASSSEGGVKNIQYF
few,15,TRBJ2-5,TRBV11-2,-,TGTGCCAGCAGCTTAGATGGGAAGCCTCAAGAGACCCAGTACTTC,CASSLDGKPQETQYF
-,15,TRBJ1-2,TRBV6-1,TRBD1,TGTGCCAGCAGTGATCCGGGACAGGGCGTATATGGCTACACCTTC,CASSDPGQGVYGYTF
-,15,TRBJ2-7,TRBV20-1,-,TGCAGTGCTAGAGATCTCCGGGCATCCGCCTACGAGCAGTACTTC,CSARDLRASAYEQYF
-,14,TRBJ1-5,TRBV4-2,-,TGTGCCAGCAGCAAGGAAAGCGGCAATCAGCCCCAGCATTTT,CASSKESGNQPQHF
-,19,TRBJ2-1,TRBV28,TRBD2,TGTGCCAGCAGTTTACCCTCTAGCGGGAGGTACACTTCCCACAATGAGCAGTTCTTC,CASSLPSSGRYTSHNEQFF
few,12,TRBJ2-1,TRBV2,-,TGTGCCAGCAGTGAAGAGTACAATGAGCAGTTCTTC,CASSEEYNEQFF
-,16,TRBJ1-2,TRBV4-2,TRBD1,TGTGCCAGCAGCCAAGATATCTCGGGACAGGCATATGGCTACACCTTC,CASSQDISGQAYGYTF
-,14,TRBJ1-3,TRBV20-1,TRBD1,TGCAGTGCGGTAACAGGGGACGCTGGAAACACCATATATTTT,CSAVTGDAGNTIYF
few,13,TRBJ2-5,TRBV28,TRBD1,TGTGCCAGCAGACCCATCAGGGGGGAGACCCAGTACTTC,CASRPIRGETQYF
-,14,TRBJ2-5,TRBV4-3,TRBD2,TGCGCCAGCAGCCGCGGACGGGGGGACGGCGGGCAGTACTTC,CASSRGRGDGGQYF
many,12,TRBJ2-1,TRBV29-1,TRBD2,TGCAGCGTTGAGAGCGGGAAGAGTGAGCAGTTCTTC,CSVESGKSEQFF
-,15,TRBJ1-1,TRBV20-1,-,TGCAGTGCTAGAGATCGTAGGGGGGTATACACTGAAGCTTTCTTT,CSARDRRGVYTEAFF
-,15,TRBJ1-5,TRBV11-2,-,TGTGCCAGCAGCTTAGGTTTCGGTGGAGATCAGCCCCAGCATTTT,CASSLGFGGDQPQHF
-,15,TRBJ2-7,TRBV7-9,TRBD1,TGTGCCAGCAGCCCCTCCGGGACAGGTCCCAACGAGCAGTACTTC,CASSPSGTGPNEQYF
few,12,TRBJ2-1,TRBV11-2,-,TGTGCCAGCAGCGTAGACAGTTATGAGCAGTTCTTC,CASSVDSYEQFF
-,12,TRBJ1-2,TRBV18,TRBD1,TGTGCCAGTACCGGGACAGACTATGGCTACACCTTC,CASTGTDYGYTF
many,16,TRBJ1-2,TRBV3-1,-,TGTGCCAGCAGCCAAGATTGGGGAGCGGCGATTTATGGCTACACCTTC,CASSQDWGAAIYGYTF